The rows below give T cell receptor beta chains drawn from one sample of a study of identifying expanded T cells in peripheral blood. Some clones are missing from TCRdb's copy, which holds only in-frame ones; the method was immunoSEQ multiplex PCR. The sample holds 85,000 to 95,000 clones; 85% to 90% are singletons and the top ten take roughly 3.9%. The specimen sequenced was blood. Receptors originate from a person aged 18 to 70 in good health. CDR3s include the opening cysteine and the closing phenylalanine or tryptophan. Fields, in order: CDR3 protein, clone size, J gene, V gene. Some rows mark clone size as missing; the rest say once, few, many or name a class of expanded clone.

CASRSTGEFYEQYF	.	TRBJ2-7	TRBV27
CASSLDRASYGYTF	.	TRBJ1-2	TRBV5-4
CASSVPGQGHEQYF	.	TRBJ2-7	TRBV25-1
CASSLSGTNYGYTF	.	TRBJ1-2	TRBV27
CASSLARGERSEAFF	.	TRBJ1-1	TRBV7-9
CASSYGTGAGNTIYF	.	TRBJ1-3	TRBV7-8
CSVGGFSGNTIYF	.	TRBJ1-3	TRBV29-1
CASSWGRTGGSYEQYF	.	TRBJ2-7	TRBV5-5
CASSLGDRETQYF	.	TRBJ2-5	TRBV7-7
CASRGIYEQYF	once	TRBJ2-7	TRBV2
CASSSGATEAFF	.	TRBJ1-1	TRBV27
CAISVGQGGVNTEAFF	.	TRBJ1-1	TRBV10-3
CASSLTGNTEAFF	.	TRBJ1-1	TRBV5-6
CASSVTGTGGAQPQHF	.	TRBJ1-5	TRBV6-1
CASSLTGAHNEQFF	.	TRBJ2-1	TRBV5-1
CASSPGGTTTKETQYF	once	TRBJ2-5	TRBV5-1
CASSPVGISYGYTF	.	TRBJ1-2	TRBV7-2
CASGGDGGGETQYF	.	TRBJ2-5	TRBV2
CASSPLAGGPGDEQFF	few	TRBJ2-1	TRBV5-1
CAGGVGGTIQETQYF	.	TRBJ2-5	TRBV7-2
CASSREANEQYF	.	TRBJ2-7	TRBV4-1
CASSPGVWGRDTQYF	.	TRBJ2-3	TRBV7-2
CASSLEPTSNYEQYF	.	TRBJ2-7	TRBV5-1
CASSPGQGGEKLFF	.	TRBJ1-4	TRBV6-4
CASTRGGNSPLHF	.	TRBJ1-6	TRBV7-6
CASSTYRGTQNYGYTF	once	TRBJ1-2	TRBV7-8